The next 12 T cell receptor beta chains were all read from a single sample in a study of T cells in Graves' hyperthyroidism and ophthalmopathy. The TCR beta CDR3 regions underwent amplification using RNA transcripts as the source. A set of HTBI primers served as the primers for a first-round RT-PCR of the TCR CDR3. MiXCR, run by TCRdb on the multiplex PCR reads, gives a single entry per CDR3 protein. The table lists roughly 550,000 distinct CDR3 sequences, around 15% of them singletons. The source material was blood. The receptor source for this set is a woman in her 30s with Graves' ophthalmopathy.

This clonotype was seen repeatedly, ten times or more. The V gene is TRBV20-1, the J gene TRBJ2-7, with D perhaps assigned TRBD1 or TRBD2 (5 bases each). CDR1 is DFQATT and CDR2 is SNEGSKA in the germline V gene (reference sequence). V was trimmed by 3 bases and J by 7 bases, leaving 19 bases between them. The CDR3 loop spans 14 amino acids. The CDR3 protein is CSARGTGDFLEQYF. The DNA of the CDR3 is TGCAGTGCTAGGGGGACCGGTGATTTCTTGGAGCAGTACTTC.

The chain recombines TRBV15 with TRBJ2-1; 8 nucleotides align to TRBD1. The CDR3 totals 15 residues. The ends lost 0 bases at V and 5 bases at J; junction bases unmatched: 3. Germline V gene sequence: CDR1 LNHNV, CDR2 YYDKDF (reference sequence). CDR3 nucleotides: TGTGCCACCAGCAGAGATTCGGGACAGGACAATGAGCAGTTCTTC. It yields the protein CATSRDSGQDNEQFF.

J is TRBJ1-2 and V is TRBV19; no definite D call. CDR1 and CDR2 (germline): LNHDA, SQIVND (reference sequence). V lost 7 bases to trimming and J lost 2 bases, with 11 bases between them. The CDR3 is 13 residues long. The CDR3 is CASTFGINYGYTF. The CDR3 nucleotides are TGTGCCAGTACCTTTGGGATAAACTATGGCTACACCTTC. The full variable domain, in which reference TRBV19 and TRBJ1-2 provide the parts outside the CDR3, is DGGITQSPKYLFRKEGQNVTLSCEQNLNHDAMYWYRQDPGQGLRLIYYSQIVNDFQKGDIAEGYSVSREKKESFPLTVTSAQKNPTAFYLCASTFGINYGYTFGSGTRLTVV.

There are many counts of this clonotype. This chain connects TRBV3-1 to TRBJ1-1, with 8 bases that match TRBD1. The CDR3 loop spans 13 amino acids. V trimming: 2 bases; J trimming: 10 bases; junction bases outside the gene matches: 6. Germline V gives CDR1 LGHDT, CDR2 YNNKEL (reference sequence). CDR3 in DNA: TGTGCCAGCAGCCAAAACCCACAGGGGGGAGCTTTCTTT. It translates to CASSQNPQGGAFF.

The chain is built from TRBV9 and TRBJ1-2, with TRBD1 matching over 8 bases. With 4 bases clipped from V and 3 bases from J, the junction kept 8 bases outside the gene matches. The CDR3 sequence is 15 residues long. Germline V gene sequence: CDR1 SGDLS, CDR2 YYNGEE. CDR3 protein: CASSPRTGRDYGYTF. The CDR3 bases are TGTGCCAGCAGCCCCCGGACAGGGAGGGACTATGGCTACACCTTC. The entire variable domain, with the rest obtained from reference TRBV9 and TRBJ1-2, is as follows: DSGVTQTPKHLITATGQRVTLRCSPRSGDLSVYWYQQSLDQGLQFLIQYYNGEERAKGNILERFSAQQFPDLHSELNLSSLELGDSALYFCASSPRTGRDYGYTFGSGTRLTVV.

CDR3 coding DNA: TGTGCCAGCTCAGACAGGGTCGAGCAGTACTTC. Protein sequence: CASSDRVEQYF. The rearrangement uses TRBV28 and TRBJ2-7, with 7 bases that match TRBD1. Trimming took 8 bases from V and 6 from J; bases not matched to a gene: 4. This CDR3 has 11 amino acids. Germline CDR1 is MDHEN and CDR2 is SYDVKM.

The chain has TRBV7-9 and TRBJ2-1, with D possibly being TRBD1 (5 bases). V lost 5 bases to trimming and J lost 5 bases, with 16 bases between them. Germline V gene sequence: CDR1 SEHNR, CDR2 FQNEAQ (reference sequence). This CDR3 is built from 15 residues. This CDR3 reads CASSPSTDRHNEQFF. The CDR3 DNA reads as TGTGCCAGCAGCCCGTCGACCGACAGACACAATGAGCAGTTCTTC.

The table lists this clonotype with many counts. The rearrangement links TRBV28 to TRBJ2-7; perhaps TRBD1 as D (6 bases). V was pared by 6 bases and J by 4 bases, with 16 bases between. CDR1 MDHEN and CDR2 SYDVKM come from the germline V gene. The CDR3 has 14 amino acids. The CDR3 sequence is CASRSQGEVYEQYF. Written as DNA, the CDR3 is TGTGCCAGCAGATCACAGGGAGAGGTATACGAGCAGTACTTC.

The rearrangement uses TRBV7-8 and TRBJ2-2; D not certain. CDR1 is SGHVS, CDR2 FQNEAQ, per germline. CDR3 length equals 16 residues. The V and J ends lost 7 bases and 2 bases respectively, with 17 bases between them. The CDR3 sequence: CASNERDPHNTGELFF. The CDR3, as DNA: TGTGCCAGCAACGAAAGGGATCCCCATAACACCGGGGAGCTGTTTTTT.

The chain carries TRBV6-1 and TRBJ2-7; the match to TRBD2 covers 10 bases. CDR1 and CDR2 (germline): MNHNS, SASEGT. The CDR3 contains 14 residues. The junction had 8 bases not matched to a gene; V was cut back by 7 bases and J by 5 bases. CDR3 sequence: CASKEGLASHEQYF. DNA for the CDR3: TGTGCCAGCAAGGAGGGACTAGCGTCCCACGAGCAGTACTTC.

This chain links TRBV7-9 with TRBJ1-1, with D unresolved. Germline assignment: CDR1 SEHNR and CDR2 FQNEAQ (reference sequence). Trimming left V 5 bases short and J 1 base short, with 5 bases between. The length of the CDR3 is 12 residues. The CDR3 bases are TGTGCCAGCAGCGCGCCGAACACTGAAGCTTTCTTT. This gives the protein CASSAPNTEAFF. The whole variable domain, filled in from reference TRBV7-9 and TRBJ1-1, reads DTGVSQNPRHKITKRGQNVTFRCDPISEHNRLYWYRQTLGQGPEFLTYFQNEAQLEKSRLLSDRFSAERPKGSFSTLEIQRTEQGDSAMYLCASSAPNTEAFFGQGTRLTVV.

This clonotype was counted once. The chain carries TRBV7-9 and TRBJ2-1; possible D gene TRBD2, 5 bases. Germline V lookup: CDR1 SEHNR, CDR2 FQNEAQ (reference sequence). The ends were cut back, 5 bases at V and 4 bases at J, with 18 bases in the middle. CDR3 length equals 16 residues. The CDR3 reads CASSTATGDHYNEQFF. CDR3 sequence (DNA): TGTGCCAGCAGCACAGCCACCGGGGATCATTACAATGAGCAGTTCTTC. Full variable domain (remainder filled in from reference TRBV7-9 and TRBJ2-1): DTGVSQNPRHKITKRGQNVTFRCDPISEHNRLYWYRQTLGQGPEFLTYFQNEAQLEKSRLLSDRFSAERPKGSFSTLEIQRTEQGDSAMYLCASSTATGDHYNEQFFGPGTRLTVL.